Listed below are T cell receptor beta chains from one sample, sequenced in a study of regulatory T cells in long-lasting Graves disease. TCRdb independently ran MiXCR on the multiplex PCR reads; one entry per CDR3 protein. Of a few hundred thousand distinct CDR3 sequences listed, about 19% are singletons. The sample was also linked to a second study, of T cells in Graves' hyperthyroidism and ophthalmopathy.

The specimen was peripheral blood mononuclear cells (PBMCs), collected at new diagnosis, from a patient treated with antithyroid drugs. The receptors here all came from a woman aged 30 to 39 with Graves disease. The CDR3 runs from the conserved cysteine through the conserved F or W. The order of the fields is J gene, D gene, clone size, V gene, CDR3 DNA, CDR3 protein. D genes are given only for firm matches. For some rows the clone size is stated as once, few or many, or as a class when expanded; others skip it.

j_gene: TRBJ1-1
d_gene: NA
abundance: many
v_gene: TRBV3-1
CDR3nt: TGTGCCAGCAGCCTCGTAGTGGACACTGAAGCTTTCTTT
CDR3aa: CASSLVVDTEAFF

j_gene: TRBJ2-4
d_gene: NA
abundance: NA
v_gene: TRBV19
CDR3nt: TGTGCCAGTAAGGAGGACGGGAGAAGGGAGAAGGCCAAAAACATTCAGTACTTC
CDR3aa: CASKEDGRREKAKNIQYF

j_gene: TRBJ2-3
d_gene: TRBD2
abundance: NA
v_gene: TRBV12-3/TRBV12-4
CDR3nt: TGTGCCAGCAACCTCCTAGCGGAATTCACAGATACGCAGTATTTT
CDR3aa: CASNLLAEFTDTQYF

j_gene: TRBJ1-6
d_gene: NA
abundance: many
v_gene: TRBV7-9
CDR3nt: TGTGCCAGCAGCTCTCTCCAGGAGGGGTCACCCCTCCACTTT
CDR3aa: CASSSLQEGSPLHF

j_gene: TRBJ1-2
d_gene: TRBD1
abundance: many
v_gene: TRBV27
CDR3nt: TGTGCCAGCAGTTTACTAGGGACAGGGTGGGGCTATGGCTACACCTTC
CDR3aa: CASSLLGTGWGYGYTF

j_gene: TRBJ1-6
d_gene: TRBD1
abundance: NA
v_gene: TRBV13
CDR3nt: TGTGCCAGCAGCTCCAGTCGACAGGGTCATAATTCACCCCTCCACTTT
CDR3aa: CASSSSRQGHNSPLHF

j_gene: TRBJ2-2
d_gene: TRBD1
abundance: many
v_gene: TRBV6-1
CDR3nt: TGTGCCAGCAGTATCACAGGGGGCACCGGGGAGCTGTTTTTT
CDR3aa: CASSITGGTGELFF

j_gene: TRBJ1-5
d_gene: NA
abundance: many
v_gene: TRBV6-2/TRBV6-3
CDR3nt: TGTGCCAGCAGTCATCGACAGTACAATCAGCCCCAGCATTTT
CDR3aa: CASSHRQYNQPQHF

j_gene: TRBJ2-3
d_gene: TRBD1
abundance: NA
v_gene: TRBV3-1
CDR3nt: TGTGCCAACAGCCCGCGGACAGGGAAAGTTACGCAGTATTTT
CDR3aa: CANSPRTGKVTQYF

j_gene: TRBJ1-2
d_gene: TRBD1
abundance: many
v_gene: TRBV19
CDR3nt: TGTGCCAGTAGTGCCCCGGGACAGGGTGTCGACTATGGCTACACCTTC
CDR3aa: CASSAPGQGVDYGYTF

j_gene: TRBJ1-5
d_gene: TRBD1
abundance: once
v_gene: TRBV12-3/TRBV12-4
CDR3nt: TGTGCCAGCAGGGAAACAGGGGTCAGAGGCGATCAGCCCCAGCATTTT
CDR3aa: CASRETGVRGDQPQHF

j_gene: TRBJ2-4
d_gene: TRBD1
abundance: many
v_gene: TRBV19
CDR3nt: TGTGCCAGTAGTTCCTGGGACAGACTAAACATTCAGTACTTC
CDR3aa: CASSSWDRLNIQYF

j_gene: TRBJ2-2
d_gene: TRBD1
abundance: NA
v_gene: TRBV12-5
CDR3nt: TGTGCTAGTGGTTTGGTACTTGAGGGGGCGCGTGTTGGCACCGGGGAGCTGTTTTTT
CDR3aa: CASGLVLEGARVGTGELFF

j_gene: TRBJ2-1
d_gene: NA
abundance: NA
v_gene: TRBV9
CDR3nt: TGTGCCAGCAGCGTAGAGAGCGGAGGGTACAATGAGCAGTTCTTC
CDR3aa: CASSVESGGYNEQFF

j_gene: TRBJ1-1
d_gene: NA
abundance: NA
v_gene: TRBV29-1
CDR3nt: TGCAGCGTTGCCTATATGGTTGGTGAAGCTTTCTTT
CDR3aa: CSVAYMVGEAFF

j_gene: TRBJ2-7
d_gene: NA
abundance: NA
v_gene: TRBV3-1
CDR3nt: TGTGCCAGCAGCCAGGTCCGGAGGACGGGCACCTACGAGCAGTACTTC
CDR3aa: CASSQVRRTGTYEQYF